This TCR beta chain was observed in a study of cytomegalovirus exposure and HLA in healthy donors. Overall study: For the roughly 370 genotyped donors, approximately 83% fell within the Caucasian-associated ancestry cluster.

Use of 60 Vbeta and 13 Jbeta primers characterized the PCR. Generated by immunoSEQ multiplex PCR, the TCRdb table keeps only in-frame clones and is missing some. There are more than 130,000 clones in the sample; 73% occur only once, and about 15% lies in the top ten. Although they were nominally healthy when sampled, donors likely had unrecorded immune exposures. This donor's file did not include a recorded CMV serostatus. Germline V gives CDR1 SGHDT, CDR2 YYEEEE. This CDR3 is built from 15 residues. Trimming removed 4 bases at V and 3 bases at J, with 17 bases between. This clone was seen more than once but under ten times.

The chain recombines TRBV5-6 with TRBJ2-7; no clear D gene. Source material: PBMCs. The clonotype originates from a human donor in good health. CDR3 residues: CASSLAPGSYYEQYF. The CDR3 DNA follows: TGTGCCAGCAGCCTCGCCCCCGGGTCTTACTACGAGCAGTACTTC.